Listed below are T cell receptor beta chains from one sample, sequenced in a study of T-cell memory formation after mild COVID-19. MiXCR, applied by TCRdb to the 5' RACE reads, yields one record per CDR3 protein. This table holds roughly 300,000 distinct CDR3 sequences, 15% to 20% found once. Sequenced material: PBMCs or a T cell subset sorted from them (not recorded which). The source is a man younger than 35 who had mild COVID-19 (a few samples of this study predate the infection). Cell type and time point are not known. CDR3s include the opening cysteine and the closing phenylalanine or tryptophan. D genes are given only for firm matches. Clone size is shown for a subset of rows, as once, few, many or a class of expanded clone.

clone size: few
V gene: TRBV12-3/TRBV12-4
D gene: .
J gene: TRBJ1-3
CDR3 protein: CASGLGGASGNTIYF
CDR3 DNA: TGTGCCAGCGGTCTGGGGGGAGCCTCTGGAAACACCATATATTTT

clone size: many
V gene: TRBV21-1
D gene: .
J gene: TRBJ2-1
CDR3 protein: CASSNSHQRDEQFF
CDR3 DNA: TGTGCCAGCAGTAATTCGCACCAGCGGGATGAGCAGTTCTTC

clone size: .
V gene: TRBV11-2
D gene: .
J gene: TRBJ2-2
CDR3 protein: CASSGARTKFYTGELFF
CDR3 DNA: TGTGCCAGCAGCGGAGCGCGGACAAAATTTTACACCGGGGAGCTGTTTTTT

clone size: few
V gene: TRBV7-6
D gene: .
J gene: TRBJ1-1
CDR3 protein: CASRPGFSTEAFF
CDR3 DNA: TGTGCCAGCCGCCCTGGATTTTCCACTGAAGCTTTCTTT

clone size: few
V gene: TRBV12-3/TRBV12-4
D gene: .
J gene: TRBJ2-2
CDR3 protein: CASSLDGYSGELFF
CDR3 DNA: TGTGCCAGCAGTTTGGACGGTTATAGCGGGGAGCTGTTTTTT

clone size: few
V gene: TRBV12-3/TRBV12-4
D gene: TRBD2
J gene: TRBJ2-7
CDR3 protein: CASNRGGGISYEQYF
CDR3 DNA: TGTGCCAGCAATCGGGGCGGGGGGATTTCCTACGAGCAGTACTTC

clone size: few
V gene: TRBV3-1
D gene: .
J gene: TRBJ2-5
CDR3 protein: CASSQWGNQETQYF
CDR3 DNA: TGTGCCAGCAGCCAATGGGGTAACCAAGAGACCCAGTACTTC

clone size: .
V gene: TRBV18
D gene: TRBD1
J gene: TRBJ1-1
CDR3 protein: CASTKGGQGENTEAFF
CDR3 DNA: TGTGCCAGCACAAAGGGCGGACAGGGGGAGAACACTGAAGCTTTCTTT

clone size: .
V gene: TRBV5-6
D gene: TRBD2
J gene: TRBJ2-1
CDR3 protein: CASSPRWLAGGSSYNEQFF
CDR3 DNA: TGTGCCAGCAGCCCTAGGTGGCTAGCGGGGGGGAGCTCCTACAATGAGCAGTTCTTC

clone size: .
V gene: TRBV29-1
D gene: .
J gene: TRBJ2-5
CDR3 protein: CSVQRGAWETQYF
CDR3 DNA: TGCAGCGTTCAACGGGGGGCCTGGGAGACCCAGTACTTC

clone size: .
V gene: TRBV12-3/TRBV12-4
D gene: TRBD1
J gene: TRBJ1-1
CDR3 protein: CASSLWQGETEAFF
CDR3 DNA: TGTGCCAGCAGTTTGTGGCAGGGGGAGACTGAAGCTTTCTTT

clone size: .
V gene: TRBV5-5
D gene: TRBD1
J gene: TRBJ2-5
CDR3 protein: CASSLDRLGETQYF
CDR3 DNA: TGTGCCAGCAGCCTGGACAGGCTCGGGGAGACCCAGTACTTC

clone size: .
V gene: TRBV10-3
D gene: .
J gene: TRBJ2-3
CDR3 protein: CAISPISTDTQYF
CDR3 DNA: TGTGCCATCAGTCCTATTAGCACAGATACGCAGTATTTT

clone size: few
V gene: TRBV5-1
D gene: .
J gene: TRBJ1-1
CDR3 protein: CASSFYRDSGEAFF
CDR3 DNA: TGCGCCAGCAGCTTCTACCGGGACTCGGGTGAAGCTTTCTTT

clone size: .
V gene: TRBV18
D gene: .
J gene: TRBJ2-3
CDR3 protein: CASSPTGTPPRTDTQYF
CDR3 DNA: TGTGCCAGCTCACCGACCGGGACTCCCCCCCGCACAGATACGCAGTATTTT

clone size: .
V gene: TRBV9
D gene: .
J gene: TRBJ2-1
CDR3 protein: CARARDSQSHEQFF
CDR3 DNA: TGTGCCAGGGCCCGGGACTCACAAAGCCATGAGCAGTTCTTC

clone size: .
V gene: TRBV28
D gene: .
J gene: TRBJ1-2
CDR3 protein: CASSSLREEGGAPHFYGYTF
CDR3 DNA: TGTGCCAGCAGTTCCCTCAGAGAAGAGGGGGGAGCCCCCCATTTCTATGGCTACACCTTC

clone size: .
V gene: TRBV11-2
D gene: TRBD1
J gene: TRBJ1-2
CDR3 protein: CASSAQTGLGYTF
CDR3 DNA: TGTGCCAGCAGCGCCCAGACAGGGCTAGGCTACACCTTC

clone size: .
V gene: TRBV9
D gene: TRBD2
J gene: TRBJ2-5
CDR3 protein: CASSVGDSGGMKTQYF
CDR3 DNA: TGTGCCAGCAGCGTAGGGGATAGCGGGGGTATGAAGACCCAGTACTTC

clone size: few
V gene: TRBV7-3
D gene: TRBD1
J gene: TRBJ1-1
CDR3 protein: CASSSQTGGNTEAFF
CDR3 DNA: TGTGCCAGCAGCTCTCAAACAGGGGGGAACACTGAAGCTTTCTTT

clone size: many
V gene: TRBV6-5
D gene: .
J gene: TRBJ1-1
CDR3 protein: CASSYGGTEAFF
CDR3 DNA: TGTGCCAGCAGTTACGGGGGCACTGAAGCTTTCTTT

clone size: .
V gene: TRBV28
D gene: .
J gene: TRBJ1-1
CDR3 protein: CASSWGRETEAFF
CDR3 DNA: TGTGCCAGCAGTTGGGGCAGGGAGACTGAAGCTTTCTTT

clone size: few
V gene: TRBV12-3/TRBV12-4
D gene: TRBD1
J gene: TRBJ1-4
CDR3 protein: CASSSRTGGTNEKLFF
CDR3 DNA: TGTGCCAGCAGTTCCCGGACAGGCGGGACTAATGAAAAACTGTTTTTT

clone size: .
V gene: TRBV7-8
D gene: .
J gene: TRBJ2-7
CDR3 protein: CASSGGVRQDIYEQYF
CDR3 DNA: TGTGCCAGCAGCGGAGGGGTCCGGCAGGACATCTACGAGCAGTACTTC

clone size: .
V gene: TRBV6-5
D gene: .
J gene: TRBJ1-2
CDR3 protein: CASRADRDYGYTF
CDR3 DNA: TGTGCCAGCAGGGCGGACAGAGACTATGGCTACACCTTC

clone size: few
V gene: TRBV7-9
D gene: .
J gene: TRBJ1-1
CDR3 protein: CASSLVKVTEAFF
CDR3 DNA: TGTGCCAGCAGCTTAGTGAAGGTCACCGAAGCTTTCTTT

clone size: many
V gene: TRBV7-6
D gene: .
J gene: TRBJ2-2
CDR3 protein: CASTDTGELFF
CDR3 DNA: TGTGCCAGCACTGACACCGGGGAGCTGTTTTTT

clone size: .
V gene: TRBV7-6
D gene: TRBD2
J gene: TRBJ2-7
CDR3 protein: CASSSGRGGYEQYF
CDR3 DNA: TGTGCCAGCAGCTCCGGGAGGGGAGGCTACGAGCAGTACTTC

clone size: .
V gene: TRBV7-2
D gene: TRBD1
J gene: TRBJ2-7
CDR3 protein: CASSSQGAVYEQYF
CDR3 DNA: TGTGCCAGCAGCTCGCAGGGGGCGGTCTACGAGCAGTACTTC

clone size: few
V gene: TRBV9
D gene: TRBD1
J gene: TRBJ1-5
CDR3 protein: CASSPYSKTGEYSNQPQHF
CDR3 DNA: TGTGCCAGCAGCCCTTACTCGAAGACAGGGGAGTATAGCAATCAGCCCCAGCATTTT

clone size: .
V gene: TRBV12-5
D gene: .
J gene: TRBJ2-1
CDR3 protein: CASGLAGIRANEQFF
CDR3 DNA: TGTGCTAGTGGTTTGGCCGGGATTAGGGCCAATGAGCAGTTCTTC

clone size: few
V gene: TRBV7-2
D gene: TRBD2
J gene: TRBJ2-1
CDR3 protein: CASSLIPSSGGTVVGEQFF
CDR3 DNA: TGTGCCAGCAGCTTAATCCCATCGAGCGGGGGGACGGTTGTGGGAGAGCAGTTCTTC

clone size: .
V gene: TRBV4-2
D gene: TRBD2
J gene: TRBJ2-1
CDR3 protein: CASSEQLLAGGYNEQFF
CDR3 DNA: TGTGCCAGCAGCGAACAGCTACTAGCGGGGGGGTACAATGAGCAGTTCTTC

clone size: few
V gene: TRBV28
D gene: .
J gene: TRBJ2-2
CDR3 protein: CASMGSLLTGELFF
CDR3 DNA: TGTGCCAGCATGGGCAGCCTGCTCACCGGGGAGCTGTTTTTT

clone size: few
V gene: TRBV5-1
D gene: TRBD1
J gene: TRBJ2-7
CDR3 protein: CASSYGTGGGEQYF
CDR3 DNA: TGCGCCAGCAGCTACGGGACAGGGGGCGGAGAGCAGTACTTC

clone size: .
V gene: TRBV10-3
D gene: TRBD1
J gene: TRBJ2-5
CDR3 protein: CAIRGQETQYF
CDR3 DNA: TGTGCCATCAGGGGACAGGAGACCCAGTACTTC